The 14 T cell receptor beta chains below come from one sample, sequenced in a study of blood T cell repertoires in COVID-19. Clones were read by immunoSEQ multiplex PCR, and TCRdb kept only the in-frame ones, dropping some. Here the sample spans about 240,000 clones, approximately 80% being singletons. Sequenced material: peripheral blood. The receptor source for this set is a man younger than 40 who had recovered from COVID-19.

The rearrangement uses TRBV2 and TRBJ2-1; D remains ambiguous. This CDR3 spans 11 amino acids. The germline CDR1 and CDR2 sequences are SNHLY and FYNNEI. Trimming pared 9 bases from V and 1 base from J, leaving 4 bases between. The CDR3 is CASRSYNEQFF. For the CDR3, the DNA is TGTGCCAGTCGTTCCTACAATGAGCAGTTCTTC.

The V gene is TRBV12-3 or TRBV12-4, the J gene TRBJ1-5, with TRBD1 matching 7 bases. V lost 6 bases, J lost 5 bases, and 4 bases stayed unmatched. CDR3 length: 13 amino acids. The CDR3 reads CASSGTEDQPQHF. The CDR3 nucleotides are TGTGCCAGCAGCGGGACAGAGGATCAGCCCCAGCATTTT.

The table lists this clone with a few counts. The germline gene is not matched at one end of the junction; a read error may be the cause. The V and J genes are TRBV7-2 and TRBJ1-1; 12 bases map to TRBD1. CDR1 and CDR2 (germline): SGHTA, FQGNSA. This CDR3 region has 14 residues. CDR3 DNA: TGTGCCAGCAGCTTGGGACAGGGGGCCGCTATAGGTACCTTT. As protein: CASSLGQGAAIGTF. The variable domain in full, with the rest retrieved from reference TRBV7-2 and TRBJ1-1, is GAGVSQSPSNKVTEKGKDVELRCDPISGHTALYWYRQSLGQGLEFLIYFQGNSAPDKSGLPSDRFSAERTGGSVSTLTIQRTQQEDSAVYLCASSLGQGAAIGTFGQGTRLTVV.

V usage is TRBV9 and J usage is TRBJ2-3, with a tentative D call TRBD2 (5 bases). This CDR3 region has 17 residues. Trimming took off 4 bases at V and 1 base at J, with 19 bases between the two ends. CDR1 and CDR2 (germline): SGDLS, YYNGEE. The CDR3: CASSQRGGLSGTDTQYF. The CDR3 DNA sequence: TGTGCCAGCAGCCAAAGAGGAGGACTCTCGGGCACAGATACGCAGTATTTT. Using reference TRBV9 and TRBJ2-3 for the parts outside the CDR3, the full variable domain is DSGVTQTPKHLITATGQRVTLRCSPRSGDLSVYWYQQSLDQGLQFLIQYYNGEERAKGNILERFSAQQFPDLHSELNLSSLELGDSALYFCASSQRGGLSGTDTQYFGPGTRLTVL.

The J gene is TRBJ1-2, the V gene TRBV27; TRBD1 matches at 7 bases. The V gene's germline CDR1 is MNHEY and CDR2 SMNVEV (reference sequence). CDR3 length: 15 amino acids. V lost 5 bases and J lost 3; bases outside the gene matches: 9. CDR3 sequence reads: CASSPQGVEYYGYTF. The CDR3 bases are TGTGCCAGCAGTCCCCAGGGGGTAGAGTACTATGGCTACACCTTC.

This chain uses TRBV14 with TRBJ1-2; D gene uncertain. The germline V gene has CDR1 SGHDN and CDR2 FVKESK. The CDR3 is 13 residues long. The germline V and J ends were trimmed by 5 bases and 5 bases, with 12 bases remaining between them. CDR3 DNA sequence: TGTGCCAGCAGCTCTGGACTCTTATATGGCTACACCTTC. It translates to CASSSGLLYGYTF.

The chain has TRBV19 and TRBJ1-6, with TRBD1 matching over 12 bases. V dropped 7 bases and J dropped 9; count of bases not matched to a gene: 7. The CDR3 runs 15 residues. The germline V gene has CDR1 LNHDA and CDR2 SQIVND (reference sequence). CDR3 sequence (DNA): TGTGCCAGTAAATTTGGGACAGGGGGCATTTCACCCCTCCACTTT. Residues: CASKFGTGGISPLHF.

V is TRBV3-1 (or the pseudogene TRBV3-2) and J is TRBJ1-2; D gene ambiguous. Germline CDR1 is LGHDT and CDR2 is YNNKEL (reference sequence). V lost 0 bases and J lost 2, with 13 bases in between. The CDR3 is 16 amino acids. DNA for the CDR3: TGTGCCAGCAGCCAAGATACAGTCTCCAGGAACTATGGCTACACCTTC. Translation gives CASSQDTVSRNYGYTF.

About this clone: The same CDR3 also results from other DNA sequences found in this sample. V and J are TRBV4-2 and TRBJ2-1; TRBD2 matches at 7 bases. This CDR3 has 17 residues. The germline gives CDR1 LGHNA, CDR2 YNFKEQ. V was pared by 2 bases and J by 8 bases, with 15 bases of the junction left unmatched. CDR3 nucleotides: TGTGCCAGCAGCCAAACCGTCTGGGGGGAGGGGCTAGATGAGCAGTTCTTC. This gives the protein CASSQTVWGEGLDEQFF.

The chain joins TRBV2 to TRBJ2-3; no definite D call. CDR1 and CDR2 from the germline V gene are SNHLY and FYNNEI. The ends were cut back, 7 bases at V and 0 bases at J, with 11 bases in the middle. The CDR3 covers 14 residues. The CDR3 loop is CASNLVASTDTQYF. CDR3 coding DNA: TGTGCCAGCAACCTAGTGGCTAGCACAGATACGCAGTATTTT.

The chain recombines TRBV7-9 with TRBJ1-1; the D gene is possibly TRBD1 (5 bases). Trimming pared 0 bases from V and 11 bases from J, leaving 13 bases between. This CDR3 comprises 13 residues. Germline-derived CDR1 and CDR2 are SEHNR and FQNEAQ (reference sequence). CDR3 in amino acids: CASSLAGGTRAFF. As DNA, the CDR3 is TGTGCCAGCAGCTTAGCAGGAGGGACTAGGGCTTTCTTT.

V usage is TRBV27 and J usage is TRBJ2-5; D possibly corresponds to TRBD1 (6 bases). Germline loops: CDR1 MNHEY, CDR2 SMNVEV (reference sequence). V was clipped by 6 bases and J by 6 bases, with 14 bases between them. The CDR3 runs 13 residues. In DNA form, the CDR3 reads TGTGCCAGCAGAGCTACAGGGTACCAGACCCAGTACTTC. Its protein is CASRATGYQTQYF.

This chain uses TRBV13 with TRBJ2-2, with no clear D. The CDR3 extends over 13 amino acids. Per the germline V gene, CDR1 is PRHDT and CDR2 is FYEKMQ (reference sequence). V shed 1 base and J shed 7 bases, with 7 bases lying between them. The CDR3 DNA reads as TGTGCCAGCAGCTTAGCGACTGTCGGGGAGCTGTTTTTT. Its protein product is CASSLATVGELFF.

This rearrangement joins TRBV15 to TRBJ1-6, with TRBD1 matching 8 bases. The trim removed 5 bases at V and 6 bases at J, leaving 15 bases unmatched. The CDR3 length is 18 residues. Germline lookup yields CDR1 LNHNV and CDR2 YYDKDF (reference sequence). The CDR3: CATSGSAGRTGFNSPLHF. The CDR3 DNA reads as TGTGCCACCAGCGGATCTGCTGGTAGGACAGGGTTTAATTCACCCCTCCACTTT.